The clone carrying this T cell receptor beta chain has only one observation. This specimen belongs to a study of blood T cell repertoires in COVID-19. Germline assignment: CDR1 GTSNPN and CDR2 SVGIG (reference sequence). The CDR3 spans 16 residues. V dropped 0 bases and J dropped 7; count of bases not matched to a gene: 12. Profiled with immunoSEQ multiplex PCR; TCRdb holds only in-frame clones, not every one. The table has 200,000 or so clones, around 90% seen once. This chain connects TRBV30 to TRBJ1-2; 9 positions agree with TRBD1. The receptor was derived from a woman between 18 and 29 years old who had recovered from COVID-19. The material sequenced was PBMCs or T cells enriched from blood (not recorded which). CDR3 amino acids: CAWSVRGQGLKGGYTF. The CDR3 nucleotides are TGTGCCTGGAGTGTCCGGGGACAGGGCCTGAAAGGTGGCTACACCTTC.